A selection of T cell receptor beta chains follows, all from one sample in a study of T cells after yellow fever vaccination. TCRdb analysed the 5' RACE reads with MiXCR anew, one entry per CDR3 protein. The table lists around 150,000 distinct CDR3 sequences, 6% to 7.5% of them singletons, with about 2.5% in the top ten. The sequencing used CD4+ T cells sorted from PBMCs, collected roughly 5 days after the first yellow fever vaccination. Receptors originate from a man aged 18-30 years who received the YFV17D yellow fever vaccine. Each CDR3 is given with its conserved first and last residue. D genes are given only for firm matches. Clone size is given for some rows only: seen once, a few or many times, or a class if the clone is expanded.

CDR3	DNA	D	size	V	J
CASSPYDRAGGLDPDTQYF	TGTGCCAGCTCACCATACGACAGGGCAGGAGGCCTTGATCCAGATACGCAGTATTTT	TRBD1	many	TRBV18	TRBJ2-3
CASSVDRGSYEQYF	TGCGCCAGCAGCGTCGACAGGGGATCCTACGAGCAGTACTTC	TRBD1	many	TRBV5-1	TRBJ2-7
CASSPPGQLAKNIQYF	TGTGCCAGCTCACCACCAGGACAGCTAGCCAAAAACATTCAGTACTTC	-	-	TRBV18	TRBJ2-4
CASNVRMSDTQYF	TGTGCCAGCAATGTACGCATGTCAGATACGCAGTATTTT	-	many	TRBV28	TRBJ2-3
CASSAIAGGLKNEQFF	TGCGCCAGCAGCGCAATAGCGGGGGGGCTTAAGAATGAGCAGTTCTTC	TRBD2	many	TRBV5-1	TRBJ2-1
CASSPTVGPVLATGELFF	TGTGCCAGCAGCCCGACCGTGGGCCCCGTACTAGCCACCGGGGAGCTGTTTTTT	-	many	TRBV14	TRBJ2-2
CASSPRTGGSSPLHF	TGTGCCAGCAGTCCACGGACAGGGGGCTCTTCACCCCTCCACTTT	TRBD1	few	TRBV27	TRBJ1-6
CASSDRQSYGYTF	TGTGCCAGCTCGGATCGACAGAGTTATGGCTACACCTTC	-	many	TRBV18	TRBJ1-2
CSAGGSLTDTQYF	TGCAGTGCTGGGGGCTCCCTCACAGATACGCAGTATTTT	-	many	TRBV20-1	TRBJ2-3
CASSFGSPTDTQYF	TGCGCCAGCAGCTTCGGTAGCCCCACAGATACGCAGTATTTT	-	many	TRBV5-1	TRBJ2-3
CASRPGLAGALPNEQYF	TGTGCCAGCAGACCAGGACTAGCGGGGGCTCTTCCTAACGAGCAGTACTTC	TRBD2	few	TRBV6-5	TRBJ2-7
CASSTWGGRAGYTF	TGTGCCAGCTCAACCTGGGGGGGCAGGGCGGGCTACACCTTC	-	many	TRBV27	TRBJ1-2
CASTEGYGGEAFF	TGTGCCAGCACTGAGGGGTATGGGGGTGAAGCTTTCTTT	-	many	TRBV7-9	TRBJ1-1
CASSFWTSGASYSYEQYF	TGTGCCAGCAGCTTCTGGACTAGCGGGGCCTCCTATTCCTACGAGCAGTACTTC	TRBD2	many	TRBV11-2	TRBJ2-7
CASSRTGTAGNTIYF	TGTGCCAGCAGCAGAACCGGGACAGCTGGAAACACCATATATTTT	TRBD1	-	TRBV6-1	TRBJ1-3
CASSVGMLVYGYTF	TGTGCCAGCAGCGTAGGAATGCTGGTTTATGGCTACACCTTC	-	-	TRBV9	TRBJ1-2
CASSPSRTKNTGELFF	TGTGCCAGCTCTCCCAGCAGGACTAAGAACACCGGGGAGCTGTTTTTT	-	many	TRBV6-2/TRBV6-3	TRBJ2-2
CASSLWGRSTEAFF	TGTGCCAGCAGTTTATGGGGGAGGAGCACTGAAGCTTTCTTT	-	few	TRBV27	TRBJ1-1
CSAGTENIQYF	TGCAGTGCTGGGACAGAAAACATTCAGTACTTC	TRBD1	many	TRBV20-1	TRBJ2-4
CASSLAVGAIANTGELFF	TGTGCCAGCAGCTTAGCGGTCGGGGCCATAGCGAACACCGGGGAGCTGTTTTTT	-	many	TRBV7-2	TRBJ2-2
CASQSATASSYNEQFF	TGTGCCAGCCAATCGGCGACGGCGAGCTCCTACAATGAGCAGTTCTTC	-	few	TRBV24-1	TRBJ2-1
CATGTGNTGELFF	TGTGCCACGGGGACAGGGAACACCGGGGAGCTGTTTTTT	TRBD1	many	TRBV6-6	TRBJ2-2
CASSLSGNEQFF	TGTGCCAGCAGCTTATCGGGCAATGAGCAGTTCTTC	-	many	TRBV7-2	TRBJ2-1
CASSVEGPPNTGELFF	TGTGCCAGCAGCGTAGAGGGTCCACCGAACACCGGGGAGCTGTTTTTT	-	many	TRBV9	TRBJ2-2
CASSQDRTGPYYGYTF	TGCGCCAGCAGCCAAGATCGAACGGGACCGTACTATGGCTACACCTTC	-	many	TRBV4-3	TRBJ1-2
CASRKGDQPQHF	TGTGCCAGCAGGAAGGGCGATCAGCCCCAGCATTTT	-	many	TRBV6-1	TRBJ1-5
CASSLYGAANNYGYTF	TGTGCCAGCAGTTTATACGGGGCAGCAAACAACTATGGCTACACCTTC	-	-	TRBV27	TRBJ1-2
CASRPGQGIARNYGYTF	TGTGCCAGCAGACCGGGACAGGGAATCGCAAGGAACTATGGCTACACCTTC	TRBD1	many	TRBV2	TRBJ1-2
CASSFPGASTDTQYF	TGTGCCAGCAGTTTCCCAGGGGCTAGCACAGATACGCAGTATTTT	-	-	TRBV6-2/TRBV6-3	TRBJ2-3
CASSRQGTLTDTQYF	TGTGCCAGCAGCCGACAGGGAACTCTCACAGATACGCAGTATTTT	TRBD1	few	TRBV7-2	TRBJ2-3
CASSHSSTEGWGEQFF	TGTGCCAGCAGCCACTCCAGCACAGAAGGGTGGGGTGAGCAGTTCTTC	-	few	TRBV3-1	TRBJ2-1
CSASRGGNTDTQYF	TGCAGTGCTAGTCGCGGGGGTAACACAGATACGCAGTATTTT	TRBD2	many	TRBV20-1	TRBJ2-3
CAISVQGPYGYTF	TGTGCCATCAGTGTCCAGGGCCCCTATGGCTACACCTTC	-	few	TRBV10-3	TRBJ1-2
CASSLDQGSYGYTF	TGTGCCAGCAGCTTAGATCAGGGGAGCTATGGCTACACCTTC	-	many	TRBV11-2	TRBJ1-2
CASSPGLAGGSGTDTQYF	TGTGCCAGCAGCCCGGGACTAGCGGGGGGGTCGGGCACAGATACGCAGTATTTT	TRBD2	many	TRBV4-2	TRBJ2-3
CASSPGSETQYF	TGTGCCAGCTCACCAGGGAGCGAGACCCAGTACTTC	-	many	TRBV18	TRBJ2-5
CASSAPVGRASTDTQYF	TGTGCCAGCAGTGCACCAGTGGGGAGGGCTAGCACAGATACGCAGTATTTT	TRBD2	many	TRBV25-1	TRBJ2-3
CASSKDGNTGELFF	TGTGCCAGCAGCAAAGACGGGAACACCGGGGAGCTGTTTTTT	-	many	TRBV21-1	TRBJ2-2
CASRDRGPLNTEAFF	TGTGCTAGTAGGGACAGGGGGCCCCTGAACACTGAAGCTTTCTTT	TRBD1	few	TRBV19	TRBJ1-1
CASTKDRSYTEAFF	TGTGCCAGCACCAAGGACAGAAGTTACACTGAAGCTTTCTTT	-	many	TRBV6-5	TRBJ1-1
CASSFRTSGTDTQYF	TGTGCCAGCAGCTTTCGCACTAGCGGGACAGATACGCAGTATTTT	TRBD2	many	TRBV5-6	TRBJ2-3
CASSPLAGASNTQYF	TGTGCCAGCAGCCCCCTAGCGGGGGCTTCCAATACGCAGTATTTT	TRBD2	many	TRBV7-9	TRBJ2-3
CASSQGEADTQYF	TGCGCCAGCAGTCAAGGGGAAGCAGATACGCAGTATTTT	-	many	TRBV23-1	TRBJ2-3
CASSYGMQPQHF	TGTGCCAGCAGTTACGGGATGCAGCCCCAGCATTTT	-	few	TRBV6-2/TRBV6-3	TRBJ1-5
CASSLVRGGTGELFF	TGTGCCAGCAGCTTGGTTCGGGGTGGCACCGGGGAGCTGTTTTTT	-	many	TRBV5-5	TRBJ2-2
CASSGFQQGSVAKNIQYF	TGCGCCAGCAGCGGATTCCAACAGGGGTCAGTAGCCAAAAACATTCAGTACTTC	TRBD1	-	TRBV5-1	TRBJ2-4
CASSLGHSSTDTQYF	TGTGCCAGCAGCTTGGGACACTCTAGCACAGATACGCAGTATTTT	-	many	TRBV28	TRBJ2-3
CASREEGSGGQYF	TGCGCCAGCAGAGAGGAGGGTTCGGGCGGGCAGTACTTC	-	-	TRBV5-1	TRBJ2-7
CASSIAGIYTEAFF	TGTGCCAGTAGTATAGCGGGGATCTACACTGAAGCTTTCTTT	-	-	TRBV19	TRBJ1-1
CASSTGLTDTQYF	TGTGCCAGCAGTACCGGGCTCACAGATACGCAGTATTTT	-	-	TRBV11-1	TRBJ2-3
CASSLARRVDTQYF	TGTGCCAGCAGCTTAGCGCGGAGGGTAGATACGCAGTATTTT	-	many	TRBV7-2	TRBJ2-3
CASSLAGRGLGTEAFF	TGTGCCAGCAGCTTGGCTGGTCGGGGGCTGGGCACTGAAGCTTTCTTT	-	-	TRBV5-4	TRBJ1-1
CAISNVPRASGGLFYEQYF	TGTGCCATCAGTAACGTCCCCCGGGCTAGCGGGGGGTTGTTCTACGAGCAGTACTTC	TRBD2	few	TRBV10-3	TRBJ2-7
CASRQGPDTQYF	TGTGCCAGCAGACAGGGCCCAGATACGCAGTATTTT	-	few	TRBV7-9	TRBJ2-3